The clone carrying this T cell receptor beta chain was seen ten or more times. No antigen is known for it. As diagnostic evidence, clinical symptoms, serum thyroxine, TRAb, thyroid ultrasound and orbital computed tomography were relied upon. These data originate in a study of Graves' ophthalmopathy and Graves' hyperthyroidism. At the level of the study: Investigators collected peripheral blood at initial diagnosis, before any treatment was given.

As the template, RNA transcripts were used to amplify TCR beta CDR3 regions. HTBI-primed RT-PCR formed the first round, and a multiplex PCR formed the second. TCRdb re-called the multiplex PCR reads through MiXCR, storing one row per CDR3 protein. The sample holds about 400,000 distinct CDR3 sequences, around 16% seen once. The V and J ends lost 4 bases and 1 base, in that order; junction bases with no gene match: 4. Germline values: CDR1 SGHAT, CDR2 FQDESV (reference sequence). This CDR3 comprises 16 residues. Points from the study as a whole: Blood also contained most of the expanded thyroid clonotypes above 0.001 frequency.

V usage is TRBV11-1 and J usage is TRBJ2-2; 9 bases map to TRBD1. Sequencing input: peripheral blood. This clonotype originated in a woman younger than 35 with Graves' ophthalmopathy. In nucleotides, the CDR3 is TGTGCCAGCAGCTCATGGACAGGGGTGAACACCGGGGAGCTGTTTTTT. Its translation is CASSSWTGVNTGELFF. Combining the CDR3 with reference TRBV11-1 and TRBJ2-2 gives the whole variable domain EAEVAQSPRYKITEKSQAVAFWCDPISGHATLYWYRQILGQGPELLVQFQDESVVDDSQLPKDRFSAERLKGVDSTLKIQPAELGDSAMYLCASSSWTGVNTGELFFGEGSRLTVL.